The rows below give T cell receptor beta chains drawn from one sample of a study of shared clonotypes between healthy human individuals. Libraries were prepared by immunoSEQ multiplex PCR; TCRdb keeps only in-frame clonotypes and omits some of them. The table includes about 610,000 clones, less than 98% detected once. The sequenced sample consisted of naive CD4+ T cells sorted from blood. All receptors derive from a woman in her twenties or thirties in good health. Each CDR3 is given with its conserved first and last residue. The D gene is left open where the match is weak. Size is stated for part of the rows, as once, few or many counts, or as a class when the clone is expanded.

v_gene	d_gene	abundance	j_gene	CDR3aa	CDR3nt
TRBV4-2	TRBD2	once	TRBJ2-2	CASSQDYLSGSRTGELFF	TGTGCCAGCAGCCAAGATTATCTCAGCGGGAGTCGAACCGGGGAGCTGTTTTTT
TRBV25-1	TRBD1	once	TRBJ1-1	CASSLLRGEQAFF	TGTGCCAGCAGTTTACTCAGGGGGGAGCAAGCTTTCTTT
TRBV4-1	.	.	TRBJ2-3	CASSQKARRDPTDTQYF	TGCGCCAGCAGCCAAAAGGCGAGGAGGGACCCCACAGATACGCAGTATTTT
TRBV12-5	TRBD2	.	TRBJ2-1	CASGFGTSVYNEQFF	TGTGCTAGTGGTTTCGGGACTAGCGTTTACAATGAGCAGTTCTTC
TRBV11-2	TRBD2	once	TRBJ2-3	CASSEIAGDGTDTQYF	TGTGCCAGCAGCGAGATAGCGGGAGACGGCACAGATACGCAGTATTTT
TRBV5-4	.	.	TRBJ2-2	CASSLAGGTGELFF	TGTGCCAGCAGCTTGGCCGGGGGCACCGGGGAGCTGTTTTTT
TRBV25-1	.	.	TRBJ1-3	CASSEYGGGSGNTIYF	TGTGCCAGCAGTGAATACGGGGGGGGCTCTGGAAACACCATATATTTT
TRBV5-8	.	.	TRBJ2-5	CASSWGGGRVRETQYF	TGTGCCAGCAGCTGGGGGGGCGGGCGAGTCCGGGAGACCCAGTACTTC
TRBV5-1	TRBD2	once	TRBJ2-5	CASSSGSGRWETQYF	TGCGCCAGCAGCTCCGGTAGCGGGAGGTGGGAGACCCAGTACTTC
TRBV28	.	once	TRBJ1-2	CASSLLTGNYGYTF	TGTGCCAGCAGTTTACTCACAGGGAACTATGGCTACACCTTC
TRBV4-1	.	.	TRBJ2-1	CASSQALPIYNEQFF	TGCGCCAGCAGCCAAGCTCTCCCGATCTACAATGAGCAGTTCTTC
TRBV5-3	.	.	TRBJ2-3	CARSLDPGSDTQYF	TGTGCCAGAAGCTTGGACCCAGGATCAGATACGCAGTATTTT
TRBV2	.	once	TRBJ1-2	CASRAPGKRGYTF	TGTGCCAGCAGAGCTCCGGGAAAGAGGGGCTACACCTTC
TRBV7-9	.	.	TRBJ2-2	CASSPHPAGNTGELFF	TGTGCCAGCAGCCCCCACCCGGCAGGAAACACCGGGGAGCTGTTTTTT
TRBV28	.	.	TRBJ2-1	CASSLGLEQFF	TGTGCCAGCAGTCTAGGACTGGAGCAGTTCTTC
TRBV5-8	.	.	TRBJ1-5	CASSLLTPPSNQPQHF	TGTGCCAGCAGCTTATTGACACCGCCTAGCAATCAGCCCCAGCATTTT
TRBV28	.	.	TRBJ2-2	CASSSHLDRVNTGELFF	TGTGCCAGCAGTTCCCACCTCGACAGAGTGAACACCGGGGAGCTGTTTTTT
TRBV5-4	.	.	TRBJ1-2	CASGGEVNYGYTF	TGTGCCAGCGGAGGGGAAGTTAACTATGGCTACACCTTC
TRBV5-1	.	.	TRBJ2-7	CASSLDTRTDQYSYEQYF	TGCGCCAGCAGCTTGGACACTCGGACAGACCAGTACTCCTACGAGCAGTACTTC
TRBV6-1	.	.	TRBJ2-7	CASTHSAEQYF	TGTGCCAGCACGCACAGCGCCGAGCAGTACTTC
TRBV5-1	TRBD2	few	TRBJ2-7	CASSQGTSGRTNEQYF	TGCGCCAGCAGCCAAGGGACTAGCGGGAGGACTAACGAGCAGTACTTC
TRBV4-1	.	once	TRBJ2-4	CASSQEEYGAKNIQYF	TGCGCCAGCAGCCAAGAGGAGTATGGAGCCAAAAACATTCAGTACTTC
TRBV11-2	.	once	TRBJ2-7	CASSITSGVYEQYF	TGTGCCAGCAGCATAACATCAGGGGTCTACGAGCAGTACTTC
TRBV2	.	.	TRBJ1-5	CASRGRTARDQPQHF	TGTGCCAGCAGGGGGAGGACAGCTCGCGATCAGCCCCAGCATTTT
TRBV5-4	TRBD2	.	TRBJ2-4	CASSPSGSPNIQYF	TGTGCCAGCAGTCCTAGCGGGAGTCCAAACATTCAGTACTTC
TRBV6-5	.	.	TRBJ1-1	CASSYAENTEAFF	TGTGCCAGCAGTTATGCGGAAAACACTGAAGCTTTCTTT
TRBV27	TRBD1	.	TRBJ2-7	CASRDRSYRGEQYF	TGTGCCAGCAGAGACCGTTCCTACAGGGGCGAGCAGTACTTC
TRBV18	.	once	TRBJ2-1	CASSPVSSGYGQFF	TGTGCCAGCTCACCGGTGTCTTCGGGATATGGGCAGTTCTTC
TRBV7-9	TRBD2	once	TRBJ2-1	CASSSRASGSYNEQFF	TGTGCCAGCAGCTCCCGGGCTAGCGGGTCCTACAATGAGCAGTTCTTC
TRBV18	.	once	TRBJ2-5	CASSPHSQETQYF	TGTGCCAGCTCACCACATAGTCAAGAGACCCAGTACTTC
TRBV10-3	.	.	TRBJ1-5	CAISESSGGNQPQHF	TGTGCCATCAGTGAGTCGTCAGGGGGCAATCAGCCCCAGCATTTT
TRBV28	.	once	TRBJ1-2	CASSLAGGGYTF	TGTGCCAGCAGTTTGGCCGGTGGTGGCTACACCTTC
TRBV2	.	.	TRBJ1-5	CASSEGMSQPQHF	TGTGCCAGCAGTGAAGGAATGAGCCAGCCCCAGCATTTT
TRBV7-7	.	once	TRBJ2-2	CASSPTIPNTGELFF	TGTGCCAGCAGCCCAACCATCCCGAACACCGGGGAGCTGTTTTTT
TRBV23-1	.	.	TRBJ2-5	CASRNDRTETQYF	TGCGCCAGCCGTAATGACAGGACAGAGACCCAGTACTTC
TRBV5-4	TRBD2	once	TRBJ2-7	CASSLGSGATYEQYF	TGTGCCAGCAGCTTGGGAAGCGGGGCCACCTACGAGCAGTACTTC
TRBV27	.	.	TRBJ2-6	CASALSGANVLTF	TGTGCCAGTGCGTTATCTGGGGCCAACGTCCTGACTTTC
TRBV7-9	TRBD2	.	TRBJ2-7	CASSRSSSGNEQYF	TGTGCCAGCAGCCGCTCTTCTAGCGGGAACGAGCAGTACTTC
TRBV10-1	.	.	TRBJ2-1	CASSESRNWNEQFF	TGCGCCAGCAGTGAGTCGAGGAACTGGAATGAGCAGTTCTTC
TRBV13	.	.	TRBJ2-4	CASSWGQAENIQYF	TGTGCCAGCAGCTGGGGACAAGCTGAAAACATTCAGTACTTC
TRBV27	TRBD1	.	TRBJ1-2	CANQTGRFNYGYTF	TGTGCCAACCAGACAGGGCGCTTTAACTATGGCTACACCTTC